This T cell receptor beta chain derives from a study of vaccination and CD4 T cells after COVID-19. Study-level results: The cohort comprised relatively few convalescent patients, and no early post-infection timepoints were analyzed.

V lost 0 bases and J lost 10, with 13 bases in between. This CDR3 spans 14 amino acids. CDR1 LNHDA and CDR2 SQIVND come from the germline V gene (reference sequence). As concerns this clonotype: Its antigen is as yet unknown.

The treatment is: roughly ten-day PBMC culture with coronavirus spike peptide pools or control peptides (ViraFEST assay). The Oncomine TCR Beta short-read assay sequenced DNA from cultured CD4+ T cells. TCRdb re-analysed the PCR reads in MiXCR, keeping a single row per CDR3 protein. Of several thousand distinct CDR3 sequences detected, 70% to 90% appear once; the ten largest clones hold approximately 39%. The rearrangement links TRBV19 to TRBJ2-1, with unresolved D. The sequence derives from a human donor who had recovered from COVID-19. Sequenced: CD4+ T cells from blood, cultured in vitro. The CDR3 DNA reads TGTGCCAGTAGTATAGATGGATTGAGCACCGAGCAGTTCTTC. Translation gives CASSIDGLSTEQFF. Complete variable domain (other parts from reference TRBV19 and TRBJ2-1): DGGITQSPKYLFRKEGQNVTLSCEQNLNHDAMYWYRQDPGQGLRLIYYSQIVNDFQKGDIAEGYSVSREKKESFPLTVTSAQKNPTAFYLCASSIDGLSTEQFFGPGTRLTVL.